These 13 T cell receptor beta chains were sequenced from one sample in a study of blood T cell repertoires in COVID-19. Method: immunoSEQ multiplex PCR; TCRdb's copy keeps in-frame clones and lacks some. The sample has approximately 31,000 clones; around 85% are singletons. The sequencing sample was made of peripheral blood. The source is a man at least 80 years old with active COVID-19.

This clone has more than one count but fewer than ten. The chain couples TRBV10-3 to TRBJ2-1; D may be TRBD1 (6 bases). Germline V gene data show CDR1 as ENHRY and CDR2 as SYGVKD. CDR3 length equals 12 residues. Trimming left V 9 bases short and J 6 bases short, with 12 bases between. This chain's CDR3 is CAIRDTSNEQFF. The CDR3 coding sequence is TGTGCCATAAGGGACACCTCCAATGAGCAGTTCTTC.

V and J are TRBV11-1 and TRBJ2-7, with D perhaps TRBD2 (5 bases). The CDR3 length is 16 residues. V was pared by 5 bases and J by 2 bases, with 19 bases between. Germline CDR1 SGHAT, CDR2 FQDESV (reference sequence). The CDR3 loop reads CASSTRLRGVAYEQYF. In nucleotides, the CDR3 is TGTGCCAGCAGCACCCGGCTCCGGGGAGTCGCCTACGAGCAGTACTTC.

The chain employs TRBV20-1 and TRBJ2-5, with D hard to call. Germline assignment: CDR1 DFQATT and CDR2 SNEGSKA (reference sequence). There are 10 residues in the CDR3. Trimming left V 7 bases short and J 2 bases short, with 5 bases between. This chain's CDR3 is CSVRQETQYF. DNA of the CDR3: TGCAGTGTCAGACAAGAGACCCAGTACTTC.

This chain uses TRBV7-2 with TRBJ2-1; the D gene is possibly TRBD1 (6 bases). The CDR3 has 13 residues. From germline, CDR1 is SGHTA and CDR2 FQGNSA. Trimming pared 1 base from V and 9 bases from J, leaving 10 bases between. The DNA for the CDR3 is TGTGCCAGCAGCTTAGGGGCAGGGGCTGAGCAGTTCTTC. Translation gives CASSLGAGAEQFF.

The J gene is TRBJ2-5, the V gene TRBV6-1; 10 bases match TRBD1. Trimming removed 3 bases from V and 5 bases from J; junction bases left unmatched: 9. Germline lookup yields CDR1 MNHNS and CDR2 SASEGT. The CDR3 is made up of 16 amino acids. The CDR3 region has the DNA TGTGCCAGCAGTGAGATGCTGGGACAGGGGTGGGAGACCCAGTACTTC. Amino acids: CASSEMLGQGWETQYF.

This clone has only a few counts. This chain uses TRBV21-1 with TRBJ2-6; the D call of TRBD2 is as the table states it, not checked on the DNA. TRBV21-1 is reported as a pseudogene. CDR3 size: 15 residues. CDR3 nucleotides: TGTGCCAGCAGCAAATGCGAGTCTGGGGCCAACGTCCTGACTTTC. It encodes CASSKCESGANVLTF.

The table lists this clone with a count of one. The chain has TRBV6-5 and TRBJ2-5, with 11 bases aligning to TRBD2. This CDR3 has 16 residues. With 2 bases clipped from V and 5 bases from J, the junction kept 7 bases outside the gene matches. The germline V gene has CDR1 MNHEY and CDR2 SVGAGI. CDR3 loop: CASSYPSGGPGETQYF. The CDR3 DNA follows: TGTGCCAGCAGTTACCCTAGCGGGGGGCCGGGGGAGACCCAGTACTTC.

This rearrangement joins TRBV30 to TRBJ2-5; unclear D gene. Germline V gene lookup returns CDR1 GTSNPN and CDR2 SVGIG (reference sequence). Trimming took off 0 bases at V and 5 bases at J, with 7 bases between the two ends. The CDR3 is 12 residues long. The CDR3 is CAWSVLTETQYF. DNA of the CDR3: TGTGCCTGGAGTGTACTCACCGAGACCCAGTACTTC.

The rearrangement joins TRBV15 to TRBJ2-5, with D perhaps matching TRBD2 (5 bases). Germline assignment: CDR1 LNHNV and CDR2 YYDKDF (reference sequence). Trimming removed 1 base at V and 5 bases at J, with 8 bases between. This CDR3 is 13 amino acids long. CDR3: CATSRVGGETQYF. CDR3 coding DNA: TGTGCCACCAGCAGAGTCGGCGGGGAGACCCAGTACTTC.

In its sample, this clone was seen once. The CDR3 nucleotides are TGTGCCAGCAGTTTGGGGAGTCTTGTGTCCGGCTACACCTTC. It encodes CASSLGSLVSGYTF. The V gene is TRBV28, the J gene TRBJ1-2; no firm D call. Germline loops: CDR1 MDHEN, CDR2 SYDVKM. CDR3 length: 14 residues. V was trimmed by 3 bases and J by 8 bases, leaving 16 bases between them.

The rearrangement links TRBV5-6 to TRBJ2-7; no clear D. Germline values: CDR1 SGHDT, CDR2 YYEEEE. V dropped 0 bases and J dropped 0 bases, with 10 bases sitting between them. The CDR3 is 15 residues long. The CDR3 nucleotides are TGTGCCAGCAGCTTGGGGCGGCTGAGCTCCTACGAGCAGTACTTC. It yields the protein CASSLGRLSSYEQYF.

V gene TRBV9 combines with J gene TRBJ2-3, with 8 bases fitting TRBD2. The V and J ends lost 3 bases and 4 bases, in that order; junction bases with no gene match: 4. This CDR3 region has 14 residues. CDR1 SGDLS and CDR2 YYNGEE come from the germline V gene. The CDR3 loop reads CASSAGGGPDTQYF. The CDR3 DNA reads as TGTGCCAGCAGCGCCGGGGGGGGCCCAGATACGCAGTATTTT.

The V call is TRBV28, the J call TRBJ2-5; D remains ambiguous. CDR1 is MDHEN and CDR2 is SYDVKM in the germline V gene. V gave up 7 bases and J gave up 2 bases, with 8 bases separating them. The CDR3 spans 12 residues. This chain's CDR3 is CASTADQETQYF. CDR3 nucleotide sequence: TGTGCCAGCACGGCGGATCAAGAGACCCAGTACTTC.